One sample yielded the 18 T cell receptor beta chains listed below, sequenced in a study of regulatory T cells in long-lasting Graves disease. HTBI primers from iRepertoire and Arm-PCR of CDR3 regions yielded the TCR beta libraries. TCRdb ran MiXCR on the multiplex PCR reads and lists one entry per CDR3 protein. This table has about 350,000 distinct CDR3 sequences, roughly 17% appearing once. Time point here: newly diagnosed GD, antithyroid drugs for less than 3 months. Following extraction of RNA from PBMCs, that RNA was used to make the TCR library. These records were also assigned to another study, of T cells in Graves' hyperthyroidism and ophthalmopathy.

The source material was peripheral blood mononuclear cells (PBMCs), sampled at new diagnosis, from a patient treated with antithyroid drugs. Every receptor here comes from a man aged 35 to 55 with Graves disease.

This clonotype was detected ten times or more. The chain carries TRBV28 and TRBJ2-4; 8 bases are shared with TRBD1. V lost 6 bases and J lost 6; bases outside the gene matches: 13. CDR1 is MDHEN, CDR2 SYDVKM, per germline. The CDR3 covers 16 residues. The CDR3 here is CASSSTGQGGLNIQYF. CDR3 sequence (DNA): TGTGCCAGCAGCTCTACTGGACAGGGCGGATTAAACATTCAGTACTTC.

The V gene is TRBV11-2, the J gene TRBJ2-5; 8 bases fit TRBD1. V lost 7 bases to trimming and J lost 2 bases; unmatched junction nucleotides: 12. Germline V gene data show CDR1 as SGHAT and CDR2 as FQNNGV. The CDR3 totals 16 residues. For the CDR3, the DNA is TGTGCCAGCAAGGCCCCAGACAGGGGAGCTCAAGAGACCCAGTACTTC. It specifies CASKAPDRGAQETQYF.

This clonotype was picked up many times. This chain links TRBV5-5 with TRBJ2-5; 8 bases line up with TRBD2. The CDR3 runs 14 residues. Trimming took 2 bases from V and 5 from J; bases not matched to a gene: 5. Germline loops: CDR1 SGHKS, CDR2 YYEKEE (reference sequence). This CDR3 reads CASSFRGGRETQYF. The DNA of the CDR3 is TGTGCCAGCAGCTTCCGGGGGGGTCGGGAGACCCAGTACTTC.

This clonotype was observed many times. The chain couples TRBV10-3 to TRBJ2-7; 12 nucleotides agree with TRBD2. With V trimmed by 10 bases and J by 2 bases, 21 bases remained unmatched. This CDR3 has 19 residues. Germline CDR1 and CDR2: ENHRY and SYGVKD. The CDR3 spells CATRTSLAGGNKVPYEQYF. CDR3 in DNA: TGTGCCACCCGAACCTCACTAGCGGGGGGAAATAAGGTTCCCTACGAGCAGTACTTC.

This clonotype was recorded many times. CDR3 protein: CASQDTYHEQYF. The CDR3 DNA reads as TGTGCCAGCCAGGACACGTACCACGAGCAGTACTTC. J is TRBJ2-7 and V is TRBV12-3 or TRBV12-4, with a weak D call TRBD1 (5 bases). This CDR3 is built from 12 residues. V lost 8 bases and J lost 5, with 13 bases in between.

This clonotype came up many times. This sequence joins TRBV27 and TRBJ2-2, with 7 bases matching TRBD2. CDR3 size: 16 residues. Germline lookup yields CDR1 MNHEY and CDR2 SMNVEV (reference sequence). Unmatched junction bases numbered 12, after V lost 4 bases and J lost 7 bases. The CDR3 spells CASSSPASGVNGELFF. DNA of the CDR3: TGTGCCAGCAGTTCCCCGGCTAGCGGTGTAAACGGGGAGCTGTTTTTT.

The CDR3 reads CATSKTSGGPNTGELFF. As DNA, the CDR3 is TGTGCCACCAGCAAGACTAGCGGGGGCCCGAACACCGGGGAGCTGTTTTTT. The rearrangement links TRBV15 to TRBJ2-2; TRBD2 matches at 12 bases. Germline lookup yields CDR1 LNHNV and CDR2 YYDKDF (reference sequence). This CDR3 region has 17 residues. V shed 4 bases, J shed 0 bases, and the junction held 3 bases outside the gene matches.

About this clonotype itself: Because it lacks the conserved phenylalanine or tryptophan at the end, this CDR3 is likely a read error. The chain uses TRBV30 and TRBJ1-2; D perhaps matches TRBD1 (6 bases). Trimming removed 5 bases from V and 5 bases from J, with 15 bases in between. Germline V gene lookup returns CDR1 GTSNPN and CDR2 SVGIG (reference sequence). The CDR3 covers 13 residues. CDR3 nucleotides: TGTGCCTGGGACAAACAGGGACTTTATGGCTACACCCTC. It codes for CAWDKQGLYGYTL.

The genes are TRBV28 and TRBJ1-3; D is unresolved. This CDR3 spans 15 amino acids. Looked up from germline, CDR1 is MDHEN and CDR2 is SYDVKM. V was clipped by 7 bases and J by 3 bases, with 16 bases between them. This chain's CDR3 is CASTIKGSGGNTIYF. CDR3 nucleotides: TGTGCCAGCACTATAAAGGGATCCGGTGGAAACACCATATATTTT. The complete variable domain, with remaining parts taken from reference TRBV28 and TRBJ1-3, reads DVKVTQSSRYLVKRTGEKVFLECVQDMDHENMFWYRQDPGLGLRLIYFSYDVKMKEKGDIPEGYSVSREKKERFSLILESASTNQTSMYLCASTIKGSGGNTIYFGEGSWLTVV.

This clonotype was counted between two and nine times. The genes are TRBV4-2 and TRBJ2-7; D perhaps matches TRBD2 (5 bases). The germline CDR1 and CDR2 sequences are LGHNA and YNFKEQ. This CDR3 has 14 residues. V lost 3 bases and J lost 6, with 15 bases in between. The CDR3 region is CASSQARERAEQYF. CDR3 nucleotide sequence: TGTGCCAGCAGCCAGGCTAGGGAGAGGGCCGAGCAGTACTTC.

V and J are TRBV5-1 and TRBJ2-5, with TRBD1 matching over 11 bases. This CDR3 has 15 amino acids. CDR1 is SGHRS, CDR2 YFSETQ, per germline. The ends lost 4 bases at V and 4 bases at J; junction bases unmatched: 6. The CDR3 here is CASSRGGTGGETQYF. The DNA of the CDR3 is TGCGCCAGCAGCCGGGGCGGGACAGGGGGAGAGACCCAGTACTTC.

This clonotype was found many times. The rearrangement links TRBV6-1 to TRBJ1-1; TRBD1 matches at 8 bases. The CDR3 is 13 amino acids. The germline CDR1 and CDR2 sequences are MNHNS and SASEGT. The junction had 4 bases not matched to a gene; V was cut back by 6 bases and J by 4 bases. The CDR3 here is CASRDTGGTEAFF. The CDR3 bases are TGTGCCAGCAGGGACACAGGGGGCACTGAAGCTTTCTTT.

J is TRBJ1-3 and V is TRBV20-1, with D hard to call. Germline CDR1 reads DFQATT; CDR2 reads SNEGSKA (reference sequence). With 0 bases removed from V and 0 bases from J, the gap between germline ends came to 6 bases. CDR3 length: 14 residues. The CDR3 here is CSARDGPSGNTIYF. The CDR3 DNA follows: TGCAGTGCTAGAGATGGACCCTCTGGAAACACCATATATTTT.

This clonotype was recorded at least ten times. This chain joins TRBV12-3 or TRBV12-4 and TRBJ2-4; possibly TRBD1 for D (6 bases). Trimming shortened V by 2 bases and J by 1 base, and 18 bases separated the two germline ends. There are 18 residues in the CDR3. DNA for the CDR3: TGTGCCAGCAGTTTACAGGGGCGATCGCTGTGGGCCAAAAACATTCAGTACTTC. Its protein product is CASSLQGRSLWAKNIQYF.

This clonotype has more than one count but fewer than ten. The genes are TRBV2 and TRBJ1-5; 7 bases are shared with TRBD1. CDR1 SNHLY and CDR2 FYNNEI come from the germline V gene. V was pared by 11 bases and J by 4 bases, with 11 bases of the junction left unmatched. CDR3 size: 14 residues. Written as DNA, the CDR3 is TGTGCCTCGCACAACGGGGACAGTAATCAGCCCCAGCATTTT. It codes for CASHNGDSNQPQHF. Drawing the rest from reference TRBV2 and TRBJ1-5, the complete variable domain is EPEVTQTPSHQVTQMGQEVILRCVPISNHLYFYWYRQILGQKVEFLVSFYNNEISEKSEIFDDQFSVERPDGSNFTLKIRSTKLEDSAMYFCASHNGDSNQPQHFGDGTRLSIL.

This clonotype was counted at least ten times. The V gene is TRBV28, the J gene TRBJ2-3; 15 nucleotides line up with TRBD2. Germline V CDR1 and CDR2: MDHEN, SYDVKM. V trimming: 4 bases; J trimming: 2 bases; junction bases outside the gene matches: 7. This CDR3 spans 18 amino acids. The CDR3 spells CASSSLGTSGGSTDTQYF. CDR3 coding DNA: TGTGCCAGCAGTTCGTTAGGGACTAGCGGGGGGTCCACAGATACGCAGTATTTT.

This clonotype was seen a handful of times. The CDR3 sequence: CATVPGQGITEQYF. The DNA of the CDR3 is TGTGCCACCGTTCCGGGACAGGGCATAACCGAGCAGTACTTC. The rearrangement uses TRBV6-1 and TRBJ2-7; 9 bases agree with TRBD1. Germline V gene sequence: CDR1 MNHNS, CDR2 SASEGT. The CDR3 length is 14 residues. The V gene end was trimmed by 10 bases and the J gene end by 6 bases; junction bases not matched to a gene: 13.

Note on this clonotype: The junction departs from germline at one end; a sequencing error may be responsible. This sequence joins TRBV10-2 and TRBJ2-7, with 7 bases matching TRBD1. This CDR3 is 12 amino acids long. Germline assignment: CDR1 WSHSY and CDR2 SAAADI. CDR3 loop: CASRDRSYGQYF. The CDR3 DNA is TGCGCCAGCAGGGACAGGTCCTACGGGCAGTACTTC.